One sample yielded the 18 T cell receptor beta chains listed below, sequenced in a study of T cells and copy number aberrations in small-cell lung cancer (dated by TCRdb to the early 2020s). Receptors were amplified or captured by the immunoSEQ multiplex PCR assay. The immuneACCESS repertoire file appears here via TCRdb, limited to in-frame rearrangements. These files lack a portion of the clones; in checked studies, under half of the deficit traces to unresolved V genes, and the cause of the others is not known. The sample table holds over 2,000 clones, of which about 79% were seen once. The ten largest clones add up to 8.8% of the sample. Sequenced material: normal tissue next to the tumor. These receptor sequences come from a woman between 55 and 75 years old with small cell lung cancer.

The gene calls are TRBV19 and TRBJ2-5; the match to TRBD2 covers 7 bases. V shed 5 bases and J 3 bases; nucleotides not matched to a gene: 3. Germline V CDR1 and CDR2: LNHDA, SQIVND (reference sequence). This CDR3 has 13 amino acids. The chain's CDR3 is CASSWGGEETQYF. DNA of the CDR3: TGTGCCAGTAGTTGGGGGGGGGAAGAGACCCAGTACTTC.

The gene calls are TRBV7-6 and TRBJ2-1; 11 bases fit TRBD1. The CDR3 is 15 residues long. Germline lookup yields CDR1 SGHVS and CDR2 FNYEAQ. Trimming removed 7 bases from V and 7 bases from J; junction bases left unmatched: 9. The CDR3 sequence is CASNPGTGGRNEQFF. CDR3 sequence (DNA): TGTGCCAGCAATCCGGGGACAGGGGGTAGGAATGAGCAGTTCTTC.

This clone appeared once. V is TRBV5-1 and J is TRBJ2-7; possibly TRBD1 for D (5 bases). Trimming shortened V by 1 base and J by 0 bases, and 8 bases separated the two germline ends. In germline, CDR1 is SGHRS, CDR2 YFSETQ. This CDR3 spans 14 amino acids. CDR3 DNA: TGCGCCAGCAGCTTGCGACAGAGCTCCTACGAGCAGTACTTC. Translation gives CASSLRQSSYEQYF.

CDR3 in amino acids: CAISESLASYEQYF. The DNA for the CDR3 is TGTGCCATCAGTGAGTCTCTGGCCTCCTACGAGCAGTACTTC. The chain couples TRBV10-3 to TRBJ2-7, with D unresolved. The CDR3 runs to 14 residues. Germline lookup yields CDR1 ENHRY and CDR2 SYGVKD. V lost 0 bases and J lost 0, with 6 bases in between.

The chain couples TRBV29-1 to TRBJ1-4; D is unclear. V lost 6 bases, J lost 8 bases, and 22 bases lay in between. CDR1 SQVTM and CDR2 ANQGSEA come from the germline V gene. CDR3 length: 15 amino acids. Written as DNA, the CDR3 is TGCAGCGTCTCTAACGAGCAAGGCCGTTCCGAAAAACTGTTTTTT. It codes for CSVSNEQGRSEKLFF.

This clone was recorded once. This chain uses TRBV2 with TRBJ2-1, with D perhaps matching TRBD2 (5 bases). V was cut by 8 bases and J by 4 bases, with 9 bases left in between. The CDR3 is 12 amino acids. Per the germline V gene, CDR1 is SNHLY and CDR2 is FYNNEI. CDR3 loop: CASLGLYNEQFF. The CDR3 bases are TGTGCCAGCCTAGGACTGTACAATGAGCAGTTCTTC.

The chain has TRBV6-5 and TRBJ2-1, with D possibly being TRBD2 (6 bases). The germline V and J ends were trimmed by 2 bases and 3 bases, with 11 bases remaining between them. This CDR3 has 15 residues. Per the germline V gene, CDR1 is MNHEY and CDR2 is SVGAGI. DNA for the CDR3: TGTGCCAGCAGTTACGTGGCTAGCGACTACAATGAGCAGTTCTTC. Translation gives CASSYVASDYNEQFF.

The rearrangement joins TRBV5-1 to TRBJ2-1; the D gene is possibly TRBD1 (5 bases). CDR1 is SGHRS, CDR2 YFSETQ, per germline. Trimming removed 4 bases at V and 9 bases at J, with 11 bases between. This CDR3 has 12 residues. The CDR3 sequence: CASSPQGGEQFF. In nucleotides, the CDR3 is TGCGCCAGCAGCCCCCAGGGTGGTGAGCAGTTCTTC.

The chain uses TRBV5-8 and TRBJ2-1; 7 positions match TRBD1. The CDR3 is 13 residues long. V shed 4 bases and J 13 bases; nucleotides not matched to a gene: 11. Looked up from germline, CDR1 is SGHTS and CDR2 is YDEGEE. The CDR3 reads CASSTRQGLKQFF. In DNA, the CDR3 is TGTGCCAGCAGCACAAGACAGGGATTAAAACAGTTCTTC.

This clone was observed once. One end of the junction varies from germline; a read error may be responsible. The CDR3 here is CVSSPFPEQYF. The CDR3 DNA follows: TGCGTCAGCAGCCCCTTCCCCGAGCAGTACTTC. The chain recombines TRBV4-1 with TRBJ2-7; D gene uncertain. The CDR3 loop spans 11 amino acids. Per germline, CDR1 MGHRA and CDR2 YSYEKL.

V gene TRBV19 combines with J gene TRBJ2-1, with D unclear. V lost 3 bases to trimming and J lost 7 bases, with 7 bases between them. The CDR3 extends over 12 amino acids. Per germline, CDR1 LNHDA and CDR2 SQIVND (reference sequence). The CDR3 reads CASSMSTNEQFF. The CDR3 DNA follows: TGTGCCAGTAGTATGAGCACAAATGAGCAGTTCTTC.

The rearrangement links TRBV6-1 to TRBJ1-2; perhaps TRBD1 as D (6 bases). Germline loops: CDR1 MNHNS, CDR2 SASEGT. Trimming removed 4 bases from V and 2 bases from J, with 8 bases in between. There are 13 residues in the CDR3. DNA for the CDR3: TGTGCCAGCAGTGGGACAGAGAACTATGGCTACACCTTC. It is translated as CASSGTENYGYTF.

The gene calls are TRBV9 and TRBJ2-1; the D gene is possibly TRBD2 (6 bases). CDR1 and CDR2 from the germline V gene are SGDLS and YYNGEE. The V end was cut by 0 bases, the J end by 1 base, with 14 bases between. The CDR3 sequence is 17 residues long. CDR3 protein: CASSVGPGVSSYNEQFF. In DNA, the CDR3 is TGTGCCAGCAGCGTAGGGCCGGGGGTGAGTTCCTACAATGAGCAGTTCTTC.

In its sample, this clone was seen a few times. J is TRBJ2-3 and V is TRBV28; D is uncertain. Germline V lookup: CDR1 MDHEN, CDR2 SYDVKM. The CDR3 totals 14 residues. The germline V and J ends were trimmed by 1 base and 2 bases, with 7 bases remaining between them. The CDR3 nucleotides are TGTGCCAGCAGTTTATACGGGCCCACAGATACGCAGTATTTT. Protein: CASSLYGPTDTQYF.

V and J are TRBV4-1 and TRBJ2-2; tentative D call: TRBD1 (5 bases). V was clipped by 2 bases and J by 0 bases, with 10 bases between them. This CDR3 is 16 amino acids long. Germline V gene lookup returns CDR1 MGHRA and CDR2 YSYEKL. CDR3 DNA sequence: TGCGCCAGCAGCCAAACTGCACAGGCGAACACCGGGGAGCTGTTTTTT. It specifies CASSQTAQANTGELFF.

CDR3 DNA sequence: TGTGCCAGCAGTTTCCAGGGGGCCAATGGCTACACCTTC. This codes for CASSFQGANGYTF. The V and J genes are TRBV28 and TRBJ1-2, with 8 bases that match TRBD1. Looked up from germline, CDR1 is MDHEN and CDR2 is SYDVKM. The junction had 3 bases not matched to a gene; V was cut back by 3 bases and J by 6 bases. This CDR3 region has 13 residues.

This clone is categorized as large. The same CDR3 is also encoded by other DNA sequences in this sample. CDR3 region: CASSQDPLGQPQHF. CDR3 DNA sequence: TGCGCCAGCAGCCAAGACCCCCTGGGTCAGCCCCAGCATTTT. The chain employs TRBV4-1 and TRBJ1-5; D remains ambiguous. Trimming left V 0 bases short and J 6 bases short, with 9 bases between. CDR1 and CDR2 (germline): MGHRA, YSYEKL. The CDR3 runs 14 residues.

The V call is TRBV5-1, the J call TRBJ2-4; no clear D. CDR1 is SGHRS and CDR2 is YFSETQ in the germline V gene. V was shortened by 0 bases and J by 0 bases, with 4 bases between the two germline ends. This CDR3 has 14 residues. CDR3: CASSLDIAKNIQYF. The CDR3 DNA reads TGCGCCAGCAGCTTGGACATAGCCAAAAACATTCAGTACTTC.